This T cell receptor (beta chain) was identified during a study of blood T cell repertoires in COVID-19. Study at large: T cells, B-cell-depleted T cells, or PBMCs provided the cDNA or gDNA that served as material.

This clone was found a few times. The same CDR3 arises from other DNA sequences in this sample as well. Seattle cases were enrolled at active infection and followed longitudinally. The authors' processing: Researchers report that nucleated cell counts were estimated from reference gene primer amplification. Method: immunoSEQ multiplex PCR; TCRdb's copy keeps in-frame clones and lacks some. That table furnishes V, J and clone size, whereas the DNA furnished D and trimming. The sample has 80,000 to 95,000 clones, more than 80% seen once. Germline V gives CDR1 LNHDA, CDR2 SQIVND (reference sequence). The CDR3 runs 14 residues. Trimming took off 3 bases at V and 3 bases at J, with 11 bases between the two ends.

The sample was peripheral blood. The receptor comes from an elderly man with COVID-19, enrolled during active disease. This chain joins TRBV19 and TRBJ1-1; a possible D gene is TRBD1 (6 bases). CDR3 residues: CASSISQGDTEAFF. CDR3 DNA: TGTGCCAGTAGTATCTCACAGGGAGACACTGAAGCTTTCTTT.